This TCR beta chain derives from a study of T cell clonality in common variable immunodeficiency. Overall study findings and caveats: Reportedly, TCR beta sequences from common variable immunodeficiency showed fewer deletions and N-nucleotide insertions. What drives increased CVID clonality needs T cell subpopulation sequencing.

The CVID group had 15 females and approximately 30 males, mean age 40. For at least one year, all CVID subjects received replacement immunoglobulin. The CDR3 contains 13 residues. With 6 bases removed from V and 1 base from J, the gap between germline ends came to 12 bases. Germline V gene data show CDR1 as DFQATT and CDR2 as SNEGSKA (reference sequence). Produced via immunoSEQ multiplex PCR; TCRdb's table is partial and in-frame only. The sample was found to contain some 25,000 clones, and every one recurs. Regarding this clone: The antigen remains undetermined. The read is 3 residues too short to cover the CDR3 end, so that end is filled in from the germline J gene.

The TCR originated in a human donor with common variable immunodeficiency. The rearrangement joins TRBV20-1 to TRBJ1-2; no reliable D call. The sequenced sample consisted of peripheral blood mononuclear cells. The sequenced CDR3 bases are TGCAGTGCCCTTCACACAGATAACTATGGC. Its protein product is CSALHTDNYG. The full-length CDR3 reads as CSALHTDNYGYTF.